This is a list of T cell receptor beta chains from one sample in a study of identical twins. A single record per CDR3 protein comes from TCRdb applying MiXCR to the 5' RACE reads. The sample comprises fewer than 450,000 distinct CDR3 sequences, 7% to 9.5% of which are singletons, and approximately 8.9% rests with the top ten. Sequencing input: naive T cells sorted from blood. Receptor source: a woman between 45 and 65 years old in good health. The CDR3 runs from the conserved cysteine through the conserved F or W. D genes are given only for firm matches. Clone size, where shown, is once, few, many, or a class for clones that have expanded.

d_call,clone_size,v_call,j_call,cdr3_aa,cdr3_nt
NA,many,TRBV5-1,TRBJ2-7,CASSISYEQYF,TGCGCCAGCAGCATCTCCTACGAGCAGTACTTC
NA,many,TRBV12-3/TRBV12-4,TRBJ1-4,CASRAGEDEKLFF,TGTGCCAGCAGGGCTGGGGAGGATGAAAAACTGTTTTTT
NA,few,TRBV19,TRBJ2-7,CASSTLSTRGEQYF,TGTGCCAGTAGTACATTGAGTACTAGAGGGGAGCAGTACTTC
NA,few,TRBV6-5,TRBJ2-7,CASSYGRQIYEQYF,TGTGCCAGCAGTTACGGGCGCCAGATCTACGAGCAGTACTTC
TRBD2,many,TRBV2,TRBJ2-1,CASGTSGSSYNEQFF,TGTGCCAGCGGGACTAGCGGGAGCTCCTACAATGAGCAGTTCTTC
NA,few,TRBV20-1,TRBJ1-1,CSAREVRGNTEAFF,TGCAGTGCTAGAGAAGTCAGGGGGAACACTGAAGCTTTCTTT
NA,NA,TRBV7-8,TRBJ2-1,CASSLDLENEQFF,TGTGCCAGCAGCTTAGACTTAGAGAATGAGCAGTTCTTC
NA,NA,TRBV6-1,TRBJ2-2,CASSAVVGGVTNTGELFF,TGTGCCAGCAGTGCCGTCGTCGGGGGTGTAACGAACACCGGGGAGCTGTTTTTT
TRBD2,few,TRBV6-2/TRBV6-3,TRBJ2-1,CASGLAGAEDNEQFF,TGTGCCAGCGGACTAGCGGGAGCCGAGGACAATGAGCAGTTCTTC
NA,NA,TRBV15,TRBJ2-3,CATSRVDVSRDTQYF,TGTGCCACCAGCAGGGTGGACGTGAGCAGAGATACGCAGTATTTT
NA,NA,TRBV20-1,TRBJ1-6,CSAQRRQDSPLHF,TGCAGTGCTCAACGTCGACAGGATTCACCCCTCCACTTT
NA,many,TRBV29-1,TRBJ2-3,CSVVAGSSLDTQYF,TGCAGCGTTGTGGCAGGGTCATCTCTAGATACGCAGTATTTT
TRBD2,few,TRBV27,TRBJ2-1,CASSLRGRTLAGGVEQFF,TGTGCCAGCAGTCTTAGGGGCCGTACGTTAGCGGGAGGGGTTGAGCAGTTCTTC
NA,NA,TRBV20-1,TRBJ2-1,CSARSLGWQGYEQFF,TGCAGTGCTAGAAGCTTAGGATGGCAGGGCTATGAGCAGTTCTTC
NA,few,TRBV7-7,TRBJ2-2,CASSWTETGELFF,TGTGCCAGCAGCTGGACAGAGACCGGGGAGCTGTTTTTT
TRBD1,few,TRBV5-1,TRBJ2-4,CASSTGVKNIQYF,TGCGCCAGCAGCACAGGGGTCAAAAACATTCAGTACTTC
NA,NA,TRBV12-3/TRBV12-4,TRBJ2-3,CASVPAREQDIHTQYF,TGTGCCAGCGTCCCGGCCCGGGAGCAAGATATCCATACGCAGTATTTT
NA,few,TRBV12-3/TRBV12-4,TRBJ2-3,CASRDWTVVSSPDTQYF,TGTGCCAGCAGGGACTGGACAGTCGTTTCCTCTCCAGATACGCAGTATTTT
NA,few,TRBV7-2,TRBJ2-7,CASSQAAVIHEQYF,TGTGCCAGCAGCCAAGCGGCAGTAATACACGAGCAGTACTTC
TRBD1,NA,TRBV12-3/TRBV12-4,TRBJ2-1,CASSLQGEFNEQFF,TGTGCCAGCAGTTTACAGGGGGAGTTTAATGAGCAGTTCTTC
NA,NA,TRBV3-1,TRBJ1-1,CASTPGRGPNTEAFF,TGTGCCAGCACCCCAGGGCGGGGGCCAAACACTGAAGCTTTCTTT
TRBD1,few,TRBV7-8,TRBJ2-2,CASSSRGTANTGELFF,TGTGCCAGCAGCTCCAGGGGGACAGCGAACACCGGGGAGCTGTTTTTT
NA,few,TRBV15,TRBJ2-2,CATSRDRLAGTGELFF,TGTGCCACCAGCAGAGATCGGCTAGCCGGGACCGGGGAGCTGTTTTTT
TRBD2,many,TRBV5-5,TRBJ2-1,CASSGVRLADQFF,TGTGCCAGCAGCGGAGTAAGACTAGCGGACCAGTTCTTC
NA,many,TRBV2,TRBJ1-3,CASSTPQRGALDGNTIYF,TGTGCCAGCAGCACTCCACAGCGGGGGGCGTTAGATGGAAACACCATATATTTT
TRBD1,NA,TRBV18,TRBJ2-1,CASSPSGQGYNEQFF,TGTGCCAGCTCACCCTCCGGACAGGGGTACAATGAGCAGTTCTTC
NA,few,TRBV2,TRBJ2-1,CASRPSWGYNEQFF,TGTGCCAGCAGACCGTCTTGGGGCTACAATGAGCAGTTCTTC
NA,NA,TRBV7-8,TRBJ2-1,CASSLGARSAGNEQFF,TGTGCCAGCAGCTTAGGGGCCAGGTCCGCCGGCAATGAGCAGTTCTTC
NA,many,TRBV29-1,TRBJ1-3,CSVDWQGTIYF,TGCAGCGTTGACTGGCAGGGCACCATATATTTT
TRBD1,NA,TRBV12-3/TRBV12-4,TRBJ1-2,CASSLDRWTGVNYGYTF,TGTGCCAGCAGCCTAGATAGATGGACAGGGGTTAACTATGGCTACACCTTC
TRBD2,few,TRBV14,TRBJ2-1,CASSPGTSGKAEQFF,TGTGCCAGCAGCCCCGGGACTAGCGGGAAGGCTGAGCAGTTCTTC
NA,few,TRBV28,TRBJ1-5,CASSPSWGQPQHF,TGTGCCAGCAGCCCAAGTTGGGGTCAGCCCCAGCATTTT